The rows below give T cell receptor beta chains drawn from one sample of a study of human T cells and chemical hapten exposure. TCRdb called the RACE reads again in MiXCR, with one record for every CDR3 protein. The data show 35,000 to 50,000 distinct CDR3 sequences, about 4% seen once. The sample was whole blood. The receptors were sampled from a human donor in good health. Some clones in this sample may be carry-over from other donors' samples. Each CDR3 is given with its conserved first and last residue. A D gene is named only where the DNA matches it firmly. Part of the rows lack a size; the others show once, few, many or a class for expanded clones.

size	D	J	V	DNA	CDR3
-	TRBD1	TRBJ2-2	TRBV5-1	TGCGCCACCTCGAGACAGGGGAACACCGGGGAGCTGTTTTTT	CATSRQGNTGELFF
many	-	TRBJ1-2	TRBV27	TGTGCCAGCAGTTTCGGTCCAGGTGGCTATGGCTACACCTTC	CASSFGPGGYGYTF
-	-	TRBJ2-5	TRBV5-1	TGCGCCAGCAGCTTGGACCCGGGGCAAGAGACCCAGTACTTC	CASSLDPGQETQYF
-	-	TRBJ2-5	TRBV13	TGTGCCAGCAGCCCACAGGGAGAGACCCAGTACTTC	CASSPQGETQYF
few	-	TRBJ1-1	TRBV20-1	TGCAGTGCTAGTTCTCTCACTGAAGCTTTCTTT	CSASSLTEAFF
many	TRBD2	TRBJ2-3	TRBV3-1	TGTGCCAGCAGCCAAGTTTTCGCTAGCGGGAGTACAGATACGCAGTATTTT	CASSQVFASGSTDTQYF
medium-sized	TRBD2	TRBJ2-3	TRBV11-2	TGTGCCAGCAGCGTGGGACTAGCGCTGGGCACAGATACGCAGTATTTT	CASSVGLALGTDTQYF
many	TRBD2	TRBJ2-7	TRBV20-1	TGCAGTGCTCGAGGGACTAGGAGGTACGAGCAGTACTTC	CSARGTRRYEQYF
many	-	TRBJ2-3	TRBV29-1	TGCAGCGCGGACGGCCGCACAGATACGCAGTATTTT	CSADGRTDTQYF
many	-	TRBJ2-5	TRBV6-5	TGTGCCAGCAGCTGGGGGGACTGGCAAGAGACCCAGTACTTC	CASSWGDWQETQYF
many	-	TRBJ2-3	TRBV29-1	TGCAGCGTTGGAGGTGGGGGCGGCACAGATACGCAGTATTTT	CSVGGGGGTDTQYF
few	-	TRBJ2-2	TRBV27	TGTGCCAGCAGTCCTTCCCCGGGGACCCACTCGAACACCGGGGAGCTGTTTTTT	CASSPSPGTHSNTGELFF
-	TRBD2	TRBJ2-1	TRBV7-6	TGTGCCAGCAGCATATCGACGGCGGGGGGAGTTTTTGAGCAGTTCTTC	CASSISTAGGVFEQFF
many	-	TRBJ2-7	TRBV4-1	TGCGCCAGCAGCCAAGCGGCTAGCTCCCCGTACGAGCAGTACTTC	CASSQAASSPYEQYF
many	TRBD1	TRBJ2-3	TRBV3-1	TGTGCCAGCAGCCAAGGGACAGGGGCCGATACGCAGTATTTT	CASSQGTGADTQYF
many	-	TRBJ2-3	TRBV18	TGTGCCAGCTCACCACAGGAGCGGTCCTCCACAGATACGCAGTATTTT	CASSPQERSSTDTQYF
few	TRBD1	TRBJ1-1	TRBV25-1	TGTGCCAGCAGTGGTCGACAGGGGGCCCGAATGAACACTGAAGCTTTCTTT	CASSGRQGARMNTEAFF
-	-	TRBJ1-1	TRBV5-6	TGTGCCAGCAGCTCTTTTTCCCGGGACACCACTTCTGTAGCTTTCTTT	CASSSFSRDTTSVAFF
many	-	TRBJ1-2	TRBV21-1	TGTGCCAGCAGCGGCCGGGACAGGGATGCCTATGGCTACACCTTC	CASSGRDRDAYGYTF
many	-	TRBJ2-3	TRBV7-6	TGTGCCAGCGGGCATTTGACTAGCACAGATACGCAGTATTTT	CASGHLTSTDTQYF
many	-	TRBJ2-4	TRBV11-2	TGTGCCAGCAGCTTCGAGGGTTTTTCCAAAAACATTCAGTACTTC	CASSFEGFSKNIQYF
many	-	TRBJ2-6	TRBV12-3/TRBV12-4	TGTGCCAGCAGCCCAGTCCGATCTGGGGCCAACGTCCTGACTTTC	CASSPVRSGANVLTF
-	-	TRBJ2-4	TRBV5-1	TGCGCCAGCAGCCTGAGTCCCGGGGAGTTCGAGCTAGCCAAAAACATTCAGTACTTC	CASSLSPGEFELAKNIQYF
many	TRBD2	TRBJ2-1	TRBV11-2	TGTGCCAGCAGCACCAGACTAGCGGCCCCCTACAATGAGCAGTTCTTC	CASSTRLAAPYNEQFF
-	-	TRBJ1-4	TRBV10-3	TGTGCCATCAGTGTCGGTGGGTTTAATGAAAAACTGTTTTTT	CAISVGGFNEKLFF
many	-	TRBJ2-7	TRBV12-3/TRBV12-4	TGTGCCAGCAGTCCGATGGCGGGAACCGGGGAGCAGTACTTC	CASSPMAGTGEQYF
many	-	TRBJ1-5	TRBV28	TGTGCCAGCAACATTAGGAATCAGCCCCAGCATTTT	CASNIRNQPQHF
many	-	TRBJ2-2	TRBV7-3	TGTGCCAGCAGCCCCTTTCGTGGCGGGGAGCTGTTTTTT	CASSPFRGGELFF
-	-	TRBJ2-5	TRBV28	TGTGCCAGCACCCAAAGCGGCAGGGAGTATTCAACCGAGACCCAGTACTTC	CASTQSGREYSTETQYF
few	-	TRBJ1-6	TRBV5-5	TGTGCCAGTAGCAACGAGGACCGAAATAATTCACCCCTCCACTTT	CASSNEDRNNSPLHF
many	-	TRBJ2-5	TRBV5-1	TGCGCCAGCAGCTTGGCCTGGGCGGGTGGCCAAGAGACCCAGTACTTC	CASSLAWAGGQETQYF
few	TRBD2	TRBJ2-7	TRBV2	TGTGCCAGCAGTGAAGCAGGAAGCGGGAGGGACTTC	CASSEAGSGRDF
-	-	TRBJ1-1	TRBV20-1	TGCAGTGCTAGAGTTAAGATGGTAGGCACTGAAGCTTTCTTT	CSARVKMVGTEAFF
many	-	TRBJ2-5	TRBV27	TGTGCCAGCAGTTTCCTCCCCCTAACAGGGATAGAGACCCAGTACTTC	CASSFLPLTGIETQYF
few	-	TRBJ2-2	TRBV13	TGTGCCAGCAGCTTAAGCGGCACCGGGGAGCTGTTTTTT	CASSLSGTGELFF
few	-	TRBJ2-3	TRBV5-1	TGCGCCAGCAGCTTGTGGCGGGATAGCACAGATACGCAGTATTTT	CASSLWRDSTDTQYF
few	-	TRBJ2-1	TRBV28	TGTGCCAACAGGGTGGCCGGCGATAGGCCGAATGCTGAGCAGTTCTTC	CANRVAGDRPNAEQFF
many	-	TRBJ2-5	TRBV28	TGTGCCAGCAGTTCCCTGTGGAGGGAAATCCAAGAGACCCAGTACTTC	CASSSLWREIQETQYF
few	-	TRBJ2-5	TRBV29-1	TGCAGCGTTGAAGGGAGGCCCCAAGAGACCCAGTACTTC	CSVEGRPQETQYF
-	-	TRBJ1-2	TRBV7-7	TGTGCTAGCAGCCCCGTTGGGACTCCCGAGGCATATGGCTACACCTTC	CASSPVGTPEAYGYTF
many	TRBD1	TRBJ2-7	TRBV6-5	TGTGCCAGCAGTTCGTCCGGGACAGGGGCCTGGGGGCAGTACTTC	CASSSSGTGAWGQYF
many	-	TRBJ1-6	TRBV7-9	TGTGCCAGCAGCCCGGACGGTTCACCCCTCCACTTT	CASSPDGSPLHF
many	TRBD2	TRBJ2-6	TRBV6-2/TRBV6-3	TGTGCCAGCAGTTACCGACTAGCCTCTGGGGCCAACGTCCTGACTTTC	CASSYRLASGANVLTF
few	TRBD2	TRBJ2-2	TRBV5-5	TGTGCCAGCAGCTTGGAAATAGCGGGAGCATACACCGGGGAGCTGTTTTTT	CASSLEIAGAYTGELFF
many	-	TRBJ1-3	TRBV20-1	TGCAGTGCTAGGAACCACCGCCCTGGAAACACCATATATTTT	CSARNHRPGNTIYF
many	-	TRBJ1-6	TRBV20-1	TGCAGTGCTAGAGAGGCAGCTGATTCACCCCTCCACTTT	CSAREAADSPLHF
many	-	TRBJ1-2	TRBV6-2/TRBV6-3	TGTGCCAGCAGTCTTCGGACGGTTATAGCTAACTATGGCTACACCTTC	CASSLRTVIANYGYTF
many	-	TRBJ2-3	TRBV10-3	TGTGCCATCAACAGGGAGGTCACAGATACGCAGTATTTT	CAINREVTDTQYF
medium-sized	TRBD1	TRBJ2-1	TRBV18	TGTGCCAGCTCACCAGTAGGCAGGGGGCCACGGAATGAGCAGTTCTTC	CASSPVGRGPRNEQFF
many	TRBD1	TRBJ2-4	TRBV12-3/TRBV12-4	TGTGCCAGCAGTTCCCCCGGGACAGGGGTAAACATTCAGTACTTC	CASSSPGTGVNIQYF
many	-	TRBJ1-2	TRBV24-1	TGTGCCACCAGTGATTTGGACGCGTATGGCTACACCTTC	CATSDLDAYGYTF
many	-	TRBJ1-1	TRBV11-3	TGTGCCAGCAGCCCAGGAGAGGGCACTGAAGCTTTCTTT	CASSPGEGTEAFF
many	-	TRBJ2-3	TRBV29-1	TGCAGCATGAGGACTCTCACAGATACGCAGTATTTT	CSMRTLTDTQYF
many	-	TRBJ1-1	TRBV7-8	TGTGCCAGCAGCCAGATTTCCGGGACGGATGATGAAGCTTTCTTT	CASSQISGTDDEAFF
few	TRBD2	TRBJ2-1	TRBV27	TGTGCCACCTTAGCGGGATCGGGCGATGAGCAGTTCTTC	CATLAGSGDEQFF